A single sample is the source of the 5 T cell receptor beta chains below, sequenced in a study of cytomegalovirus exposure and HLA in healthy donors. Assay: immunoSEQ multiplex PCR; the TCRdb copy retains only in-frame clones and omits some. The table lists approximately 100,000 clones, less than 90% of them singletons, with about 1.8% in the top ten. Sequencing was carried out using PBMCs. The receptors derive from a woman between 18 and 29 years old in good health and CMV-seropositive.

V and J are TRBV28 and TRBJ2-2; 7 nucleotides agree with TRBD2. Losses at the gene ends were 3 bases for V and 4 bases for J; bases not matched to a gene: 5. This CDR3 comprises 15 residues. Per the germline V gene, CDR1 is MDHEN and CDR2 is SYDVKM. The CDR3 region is CASSFPGRGTGELFF. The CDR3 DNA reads TGTGCCAGCAGTTTTCCGGGGAGGGGCACCGGGGAGCTGTTTTTT.

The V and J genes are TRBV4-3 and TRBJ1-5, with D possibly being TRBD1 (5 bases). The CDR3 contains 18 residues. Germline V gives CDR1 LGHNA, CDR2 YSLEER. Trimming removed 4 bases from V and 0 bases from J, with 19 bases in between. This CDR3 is CASSPGWGEIYSNQPQHF. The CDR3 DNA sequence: TGCGCCAGCAGCCCCGGATGGGGGGAAATTTATAGCAATCAGCCCCAGCATTTT.

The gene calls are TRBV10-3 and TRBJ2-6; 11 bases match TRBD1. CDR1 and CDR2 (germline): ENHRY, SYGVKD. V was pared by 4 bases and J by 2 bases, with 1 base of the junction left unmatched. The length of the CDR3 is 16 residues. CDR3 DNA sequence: TGTGCCATCAGTGGGACAGGGGGCGCTGGGGCCAACGTCCTGACTTTC. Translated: CAISGTGGAGANVLTF.

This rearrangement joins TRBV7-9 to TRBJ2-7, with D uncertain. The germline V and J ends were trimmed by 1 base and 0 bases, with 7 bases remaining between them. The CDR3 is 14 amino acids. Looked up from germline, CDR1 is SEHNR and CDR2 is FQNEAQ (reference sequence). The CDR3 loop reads CASSLGYSSYEQYF. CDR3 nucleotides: TGTGCCAGCAGCTTAGGATACAGCTCCTACGAGCAGTACTTC.

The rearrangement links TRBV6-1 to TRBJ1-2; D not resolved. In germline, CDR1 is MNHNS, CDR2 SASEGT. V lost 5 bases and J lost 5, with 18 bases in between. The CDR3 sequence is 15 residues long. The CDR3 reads CASSHTAFWQYGYTF. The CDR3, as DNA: TGTGCCAGCAGTCATACCGCCTTTTGGCAGTATGGCTACACCTTC.